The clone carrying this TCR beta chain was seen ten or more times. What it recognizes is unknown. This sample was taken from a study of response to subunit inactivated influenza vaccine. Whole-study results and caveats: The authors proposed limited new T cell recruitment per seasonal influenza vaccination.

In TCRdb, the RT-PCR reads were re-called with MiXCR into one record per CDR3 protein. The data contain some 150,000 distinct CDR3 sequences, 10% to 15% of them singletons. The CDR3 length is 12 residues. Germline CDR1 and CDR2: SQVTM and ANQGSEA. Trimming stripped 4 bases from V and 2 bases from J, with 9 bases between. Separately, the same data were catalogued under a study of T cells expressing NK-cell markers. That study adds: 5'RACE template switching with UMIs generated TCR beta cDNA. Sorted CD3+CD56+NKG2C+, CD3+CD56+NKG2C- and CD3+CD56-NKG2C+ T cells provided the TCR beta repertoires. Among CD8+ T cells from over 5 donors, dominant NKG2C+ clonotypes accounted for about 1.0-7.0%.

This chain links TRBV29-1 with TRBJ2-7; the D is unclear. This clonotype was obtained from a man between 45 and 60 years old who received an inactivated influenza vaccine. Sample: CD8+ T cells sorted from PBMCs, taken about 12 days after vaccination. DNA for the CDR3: TGCAGCGTTGGGGTCCTCCCCTACGAGCAGTACTTC. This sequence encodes CSVGVLPYEQYF.